This is a list of T cell receptor beta chains from one sample in a study of CD8+ T cells in alopecia areata. The repertoire was sequenced with immunoSEQ multiplex PCR; TCRdb's copy has only in-frame clones and lacks some. The sample includes about 180,000 clones, roughly 58% seen only once; the top ten take around 16%. The material was CD4+ T cells sorted from blood, obtained around week 55, from a patient treated with tofacitinib. All receptors derive from a human donor with alopecia areata. CDR3s include the opening cysteine and the closing phenylalanine or tryptophan. A D gene is named only where the DNA matches it firmly. Clone size appears in some rows only: once, few, many, or a class for an expanded clone.

>TRBJ2-3|TRBV29-1|few|TRBD2
TGCAGCGGGAACGGGGGGACTAGCACAGATACGCAGTATTTT
CSGNGGTSTDTQYF
>TRBJ1-1|TRBV6-6|few|-
TGTGCCAGCAGCGGACAAATGAACACTGAAGCTTTCTTT
CASSGQMNTEAFF
>TRBJ2-2|TRBV18|-|TRBD2
TGTGCCAGCTCACCACCGGGACTAGCGGGGAGAAGCACCGGGGAGCTGTTTTTT
CASSPPGLAGRSTGELFF
>TRBJ2-5|TRBV6-5|-|TRBD1
TGTGCCAGCAGGGCGGGACAGGGAAAGACCCAGTACTTC
CASRAGQGKTQYF
>TRBJ2-3|TRBV20-1|-|-
TGCAGTGCTGAGTTTGATACGCAGTATTTT
CSAEFDTQYF
>TRBJ2-5|TRBV14|-|-
TGTGCCAGCAGCCAAACCCTGAGAGAGACCCAGTACTTC
CASSQTLRETQYF
>TRBJ2-5|TRBV18|few|-
TGTGCCAGCTCAAGGGAGACCCAGTACTTC
CASSRETQYF
>TRBJ1-2|TRBV29-1|-|-
TGCAGCGTTGAAGGCAGGGCCAAAGTAGGCTACACCTTC
CSVEGRAKVGYTF
>TRBJ1-2|TRBV29-1|few|TRBD1
TGCAGCGCCGTTGACAGGGAGGGCTACACCTTC
CSAVDREGYTF
>TRBJ1-1|TRBV29-1|-|TRBD1
TGCAGTGTGGGGTCAGGGGGGTACACTGAAGCTTTCTTT
CSVGSGGYTEAFF
>TRBJ2-3|TRBV29-1|few|TRBD2
TGCAGCGTTGAAGGGCACTCCGGGACTAGCGGCACAGATACGCAGTATTTT
CSVEGHSGTSGTDTQYF
>TRBJ2-1|TRBV4-2|few|-
TGTGCCAGCAGCCTCGTTGCAGGGTTTGCCTACAATGAGCAGTTCTTC
CASSLVAGFAYNEQFF
>TRBJ1-1|TRBV4-1|few|-
TGCGCCAGCAGCCAAGGTCCCCTCGAAGCTTTCTTT
CASSQGPLEAFF
>TRBJ2-7|TRBV5-1|-|-
TGCGCCAGCAGCTTGGATGGTACAATGAGGGAGCAGTACTTC
CASSLDGTMREQYF
>TRBJ2-3|TRBV5-4|-|-
TGTGCCAGCAGCTTGGTAGAGGGCACGCAGTATTTT
CASSLVEGTQYF
>TRBJ2-3|TRBV10-3|-|-
TGTGCCATCAGTGGGCAGTTCAGGGGCACAGATACGCAGTATTTT
CAISGQFRGTDTQYF
>TRBJ1-2|TRBV7-8|-|-
TGTGCCAGCTCAGCTTTTAGTGGCTACACCTTC
CASSAFSGYTF
>TRBJ2-3|TRBV7-9|-|TRBD2
TGTGCCAGCAGCCCCCTTTATGGCGGGGGGATCACAGATACGCAGTATTTT
CASSPLYGGGITDTQYF
>TRBJ1-5|TRBV7-9|-|-
TGTGCCAGCAGCTCACTTAGTCAGCCCCAGCATTTT
CASSSLSQPQHF
>TRBJ1-4|TRBV25-1|-|TRBD1
TGTGCCAGCAGGGAGACAGGGTACGGTGAAAAACTGTTTTTT
CASRETGYGEKLFF
>TRBJ2-5|TRBV29-1|-|-
TGCAGCGTTGAAGACCCACGGCTAGCTGGGGAGACCCAGTACTTC
CSVEDPRLAGETQYF
>TRBJ1-6|TRBV5-1|-|-
TGCGCCAGCAGCTTGGAGGGGGTCGTGGGGAATTCACCCCTCCACTTT
CASSLEGVVGNSPLHF
>TRBJ2-7|TRBV6-1|-|-
TGTGCCAGCAGAGTTACTAGGGGGGAATCCTACGAGCAGTACTTC
CASRVTRGESYEQYF
>TRBJ2-3|TRBV6-6|-|TRBD2
TGTGCCAGCAGAGGGACTAGTGCAGATACGCAGTATTTT
CASRGTSADTQYF
>TRBJ2-5|TRBV20-1|-|-
TGCAGTGTCAGCTCTGAGACCCAGTACTTC
CSVSSETQYF
>TRBJ1-1|TRBV2|-|-
TGTGCCAGCACACCTGACAGGTGGGAAGCTTTCTTT
CASTPDRWEAFF
>TRBJ1-6|TRBV7-9|-|-
TGTGCCAGCAGCTTAGCCGGACGGAATTCACCCCTCCACTTT
CASSLAGRNSPLHF
>TRBJ2-2|TRBV5-6|-|TRBD1
TGTGCCAGCAGCAAAACAGGGGGCACCGGGGAGCTGTTTTTT
CASSKTGGTGELFF
>TRBJ2-7|TRBV5-6|-|-
TGTGCCAGCAGCCGGATTACAGATATTGACGAGCAGTACTTC
CASSRITDIDEQYF
>TRBJ2-1|TRBV11-2|few|TRBD2
TGTGCCAGCAGCCCGCGGACTAGCGGGGGCGATGAGCAGTTCTTC
CASSPRTSGGDEQFF
>TRBJ2-2|TRBV29-1|few|TRBD2
TGCAGCGGGACTAGCGGCCACACCGGGGAGCTGTTTTTT
CSGTSGHTGELFF
>TRBJ2-3|TRBV29-1|-|-
TGCAGCGTTGTACCAGCAGATACGCAGTATTTT
CSVVPADTQYF
>TRBJ1-3|TRBV9|-|-
TGTGCCAGCAGCGCCGGATTCTCTGGAAACACCATATATTTT
CASSAGFSGNTIYF